These T cell receptor beta chains were read from a single sample in a study of cytomegalovirus exposure and HLA in healthy donors. The assay was immunoSEQ multiplex PCR, and TCRdb's table has in-frame clones only and misses some. This table has about 160,000 clones, roughly 81% appearing once. Sequencing was performed on PBMCs. These receptors all stem from a man younger than 35 in good health and CMV-seropositive. Both conserved end residues are part of each CDR3. Each record gives: J gene, D gene, V gene, clone size, CDR3 protein, CDR3 DNA. A D gene is named only where the DNA matches it firmly. Where a row states a size, it is once, few, many or the class of an expanded clone; other rows omit it.

J: TRBJ2-7
D: TRBD2
V: TRBV9
size: -
CDR3: CASSSGLAGPYEQYF
DNA: TGTGCCAGCAGCTCGGGACTAGCGGGACCCTACGAGCAGTACTTC

J: TRBJ1-1
D: -
V: TRBV5-1
size: -
CDR3: CASSVYRDLNTEAFF
DNA: TGCGCCAGCAGCGTCTACAGGGACCTGAACACTGAAGCTTTCTTT

J: TRBJ1-4
D: -
V: TRBV6-5
size: -
CDR3: CASSSAGGSGEKLFF
DNA: TGTGCCAGCAGCAGCGCGGGCGGGTCTGGGGAAAAACTGTTTTTT

J: TRBJ2-6
D: TRBD1
V: TRBV4-2
size: -
CDR3: CASSQGQSSGANGLTF
DNA: TGTGCCAGCAGCCAGGGACAGAGCTCTGGGGCCAACGGCCTGACTTTC

J: TRBJ2-2
D: -
V: TRBV7-2
size: -
CDR3: CASSGRTKNTGELFF
DNA: TGTGCCAGCAGCGGACGGACTAAGAACACCGGGGAGCTGTTTTTT

J: TRBJ1-6
D: -
V: TRBV6-1
size: -
CDR3: CASSDGLPNSPLHF
DNA: TGTGCCAGCAGTGATGGACTGCCCAATTCACCCCTCCACTTT

J: TRBJ1-5
D: TRBD1
V: TRBV7-2
size: -
CDR3: CASSWSTGGNQPQHF
DNA: TGTGCCAGCAGCTGGTCGACAGGGGGGAATCAGCCCCAGCATTTT

J: TRBJ2-5
D: -
V: TRBV5-1
size: once
CDR3: CASSLGPLDSSRETQYF
DNA: TGCGCCAGCAGCCTGGGACCCCTGGACTCATCAAGAGAAACCCAGTACTTC

J: TRBJ2-1
D: -
V: TRBV4-1
size: -
CDR3: CASSQDDSYNEQFF
DNA: TGCGCCAGCAGCCAAGACGACTCGTACAATGAGCAGTTCTTC

J: TRBJ1-3
D: -
V: TRBV19
size: -
CDR3: CASHRFSGNTIYF
DNA: TGTGCCAGCCACAGGTTCTCTGGAAACACCATATATTTT

J: TRBJ1-2
D: -
V: TRBV19
size: -
CDR3: CASTDHQSGGANYGYTF
DNA: TGTGCCAGTACTGATCATCAAAGCGGCGGGGCTAACTATGGCTACACCTTC

J: TRBJ2-5
D: -
V: TRBV9
size: -
CDR3: CASSPRVGASSAQYF
DNA: TGTGCCAGCAGCCCTAGGGTGGGGGCCTCCTCGGCCCAGTACTTC

J: TRBJ2-2
D: -
V: TRBV19
size: -
CDR3: CASSIVPKLQTNTGELFF
DNA: TGTGCCAGTAGTATAGTCCCTAAACTACAAACGAACACCGGGGAGCTGTTTTTT

J: TRBJ2-3
D: TRBD2
V: TRBV2
size: -
CDR3: CASSQATSGVSTDTQYF
DNA: TGTGCCAGCAGTCAAGCGACTAGCGGGGTTAGCACAGATACGCAGTATTTT

J: TRBJ2-7
D: TRBD1
V: TRBV7-9
size: -
CDR3: CASSLSSGQAYEQYF
DNA: TGTGCCAGCAGCTTAAGTTCGGGACAGGCCTACGAGCAGTACTTC

J: TRBJ2-2
D: TRBD1
V: TRBV19
size: -
CDR3: CASSMAGQGNTGELFF
DNA: TGTGCCAGTAGTATGGCGGGACAGGGGAACACCGGGGAGCTGTTTTTT

J: TRBJ2-7
D: TRBD2
V: TRBV9
size: -
CDR3: CASSFYPAGGRYEQYF
DNA: TGTGCCAGCAGCTTTTACCCAGCGGGGGGGCGGTACGAGCAGTACTTC

J: TRBJ2-2
D: TRBD2
V: TRBV6-1
size: -
CDR3: CASRTGGGELFF
DNA: TGTGCCAGCAGGACGGGGGGCGGGGAGCTGTTTTTT

J: TRBJ1-6
D: -
V: TRBV19
size: -
CDR3: CASREEGNSPLHF
DNA: TGTGCCAGCCGAGAGGAAGGCAATTCACCCCTCCACTTT

J: TRBJ2-7
D: -
V: TRBV14
size: -
CDR3: CASSLRQDMNLYEQYF
DNA: TGTGCCAGCAGCCTTCGACAGGACATGAATCTTTACGAGCAGTACTTC

J: TRBJ2-3
D: -
V: TRBV5-6
size: once
CDR3: CASSSSGATQYF
DNA: TGTGCCAGCAGTTCGAGCGGTGCTACGCAGTATTTT

J: TRBJ2-7
D: -
V: TRBV7-6
size: -
CDR3: CASSGAGNRAYEQYF
DNA: TGTGCCAGCAGCGGGGCGGGGAATAGGGCCTACGAGCAGTACTTC

J: TRBJ2-5
D: TRBD2
V: TRBV9
size: -
CDR3: CASSVGLAGARETQYF
DNA: TGTGCCAGCAGCGTAGGGCTAGCGGGGGCCAGGGAGACCCAGTACTTC

J: TRBJ1-3
D: TRBD1
V: TRBV9
size: -
CDR3: CASSVGIGGEGNTIYF
DNA: TGTGCCAGCAGCGTGGGAATAGGGGGCGAGGGAAACACCATATATTTT

J: TRBJ1-2
D: -
V: TRBV11-2
size: -
CDR3: CASSLDFGQGYTF
DNA: TGTGCCAGCAGCTTAGATTTTGGTCAGGGCTACACCTTC

J: TRBJ1-5
D: -
V: TRBV7-2
size: -
CDR3: CASSFGVSNQPQHF
DNA: TGTGCCAGCAGCTTTGGAGTTAGCAATCAGCCCCAGCATTTT

J: TRBJ2-5
D: -
V: TRBV18
size: -
CDR3: CASSKEADQETQYF
DNA: TGTGCCAGCTCTAAGGAGGCTGATCAAGAGACCCAGTACTTC

J: TRBJ2-7
D: TRBD1
V: TRBV5-5
size: few
CDR3: CASSVTGGQGHEQYF
DNA: TGTGCCAGCAGCGTGACCGGTGGACAGGGCCACGAGCAGTACTTC

J: TRBJ1-1
D: -
V: TRBV9
size: -
CDR3: CASSVEYRAETEAFF
DNA: TGTGCCAGCAGCGTAGAATACAGGGCTGAAACTGAAGCTTTCTTT

J: TRBJ1-4
D: TRBD1
V: TRBV2
size: -
CDR3: CASSGTGNNEKLFF
DNA: TGTGCCAGCAGCGGGACAGGAAATAATGAAAAACTGTTTTTT

J: TRBJ2-5
D: -
V: TRBV7-9
size: -
CDR3: CASSLLAEQETQYF
DNA: TGTGCCAGCAGCTTATTGGCGGAGCAAGAGACCCAGTACTTC

J: TRBJ2-3
D: TRBD2
V: TRBV7-3
size: -
CDR3: CASSSAGGGTDTQYF
DNA: TGTGCCAGCAGCTCCGCGGGGGGCGGCACAGATACGCAGTATTTT

J: TRBJ1-4
D: TRBD1
V: TRBV4-3
size: -
CDR3: CASSQDKVGAGTGREKLFF
DNA: TGCGCCAGCAGCCAAGATAAAGTAGGGGCAGGGACAGGGAGGGAAAAACTGTTTTTT

J: TRBJ2-7
D: TRBD1
V: TRBV15
size: -
CDR3: CATSSSRDREYEQYF
DNA: TGTGCCACCAGCAGTAGCAGGGACAGGGAGTACGAGCAGTACTTC

J: TRBJ2-7
D: TRBD1
V: TRBV7-8
size: -
CDR3: CASSSLSGTAYEQYF
DNA: TGTGCCAGCAGCTCCCTTTCCGGGACAGCTTACGAGCAGTACTTC

J: TRBJ2-2
D: TRBD1
V: TRBV9
size: -
CDR3: CASTVGTGLNTGELFF
DNA: TGTGCCAGCACCGTGGGGACAGGCTTGAACACCGGGGAGCTGTTTTTT

J: TRBJ2-7
D: TRBD2
V: TRBV6-5
size: -
CDR3: CASSVGGITYEQYF
DNA: TGTGCCAGCAGTGTCGGGGGGATTACCTACGAGCAGTACTTC

J: TRBJ2-1
D: TRBD2
V: TRBV7-9
size: -
CDR3: CASSSGLAAYNEQFF
DNA: TGTGCCAGCAGCTCTGGACTAGCGGCATACAATGAGCAGTTCTTC

J: TRBJ2-3
D: TRBD1
V: TRBV11-3
size: -
CDR3: CASSLVPGQGRTDTQYF
DNA: TGTGCCAGCAGCTTAGTGCCGGGACAGGGGAGGACAGATACGCAGTATTTT

J: TRBJ2-7
D: TRBD1
V: TRBV2
size: few
CDR3: CASSVATGDYEQYF
DNA: TGTGCCAGCAGTGTAGCGACAGGGGACTACGAGCAGTACTTC

J: TRBJ2-2
D: TRBD1
V: TRBV7-6
size: -
CDR3: CASSFPLGQTNTGELFF
DNA: TGTGCCAGCAGCTTTCCTTTGGGACAGACTAACACCGGGGAGCTGTTTTTT

J: TRBJ1-2
D: -
V: TRBV4-1
size: once
CDR3: CASSQLGVPASGYTF
DNA: TGCGCCAGCAGCCAATTAGGGGTCCCTGCCTCTGGCTACACCTTC

J: TRBJ1-5
D: -
V: TRBV19
size: -
CDR3: CASSIKGLNQPQHF
DNA: TGTGCCAGTAGTATAAAGGGGTTGAATCAGCCCCAGCATTTT

J: TRBJ1-4
D: TRBD1
V: TRBV7-8
size: -
CDR3: CASSSGTDWEKLFF
DNA: TGTGCCAGCAGCTCAGGGACAGATTGGGAAAAACTGTTTTTT

J: TRBJ1-2
D: TRBD1
V: TRBV9
size: -
CDR3: CASSVGGGQGTNGYTF
DNA: TGTGCCAGCAGCGTAGGGGGGGGACAGGGGACGAATGGCTACACCTTC

J: TRBJ2-1
D: TRBD1
V: TRBV7-3
size: -
CDR3: CASSLAGTGGGNEQFF
DNA: TGTGCCAGCAGCTTGGCCGGGACAGGGGGCGGGAATGAGCAGTTCTTC

J: TRBJ1-1
D: -
V: TRBV7-2
size: -
CDR3: CASSRGGGRTEAFF
DNA: TGTGCCAGCAGCCGTGGCGGAGGGCGCACTGAAGCTTTCTTT